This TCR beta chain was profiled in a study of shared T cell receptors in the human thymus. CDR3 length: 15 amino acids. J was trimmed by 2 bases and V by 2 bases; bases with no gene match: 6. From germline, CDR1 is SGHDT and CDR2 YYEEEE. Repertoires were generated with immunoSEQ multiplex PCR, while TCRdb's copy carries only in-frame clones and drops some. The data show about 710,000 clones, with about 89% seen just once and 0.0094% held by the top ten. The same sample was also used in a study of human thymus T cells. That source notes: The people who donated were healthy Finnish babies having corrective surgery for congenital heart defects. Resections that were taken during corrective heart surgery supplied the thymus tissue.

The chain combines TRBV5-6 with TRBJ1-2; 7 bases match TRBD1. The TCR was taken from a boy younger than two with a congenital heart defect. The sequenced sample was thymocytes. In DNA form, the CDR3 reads TGTGCCAGCAGCTTATGGGACAGAAGAAACTATGGCTACACCTTC. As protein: CASSLWDRRNYGYTF.